This record covers a single T cell receptor (beta chain). The antigen is undetermined. Amplified TCR beta CDR3 regions derived from RNA transcripts. The HTBI set primed first-round TCR CDR3 RT-PCR. TCRdb reanalysed the multiplex PCR reads using MiXCR and keeps one entry per CDR3 protein. This table has about 270,000 distinct CDR3 sequences, less than 30% appearing once. This CDR3 contains 14 residues. Germline-derived CDR1 and CDR2 are MNHNS and SASEGT. The ends were cut back, 8 bases at V and 1 base at J, with 14 bases in the middle. The sample is drawn from a study of T cells in Graves' hyperthyroidism and ophthalmopathy. Study results and limitations: Researchers found most expanded thyroid clonotypes above 0.001 in blood as well.

The sample consisted of blood. V and J are TRBV6-1 and TRBJ1-1; D is possibly TRBD1 (6 bases). This TCR derives from a middle-aged man with Graves' hyperthyroidism that later progressed to Graves' ophthalmopathy. The CDR3 reads CASGKRQENTEAFF. The CDR3, as DNA: TGTGCCAGCGGAAAGAGACAGGAGAACACTGAAGCTTTCTTT.